These 14 T cell receptor beta chains share one sample of origin, sequenced in a study of naive and memory T cell subsets (dated by TCRdb to the late 2010s). Library prep was done by UMI-ligation and nested PCR. TCRdb shows the sequencer as Illumina MiSeq. To cover both TRBC1 and TRBC2, the beta constant-region primer consisted of an equimolar mix of two oligonucleotides. Four rounds of PCR were used to amplify ligated cDNA, with nested alpha and beta constant-region primers being used together with the SP2 primer. In-frame beta chains were kept once TCRdb had trimmed the public reads at Q25 with fastp and called clones with MiXCR. Rows are combined by CDR3 protein, so each entry shows the most common genes and DNA. The sample table shows 95,000 to 150,000 distinct CDR3 sequences, and roughly 36% are seen once. The ten largest clones represent around 0.92% of the sample. The sample taken for sequencing was central memory CD4+ T cells from blood. The meaning of the sample's cell subset or site label: central memory, CD45RA- CD27+. The source is a human donor in good health.

J is TRBJ2-2 and V is TRBV7-9, with TRBD2 identical over 16 bases. CDR1 and CDR2 from the germline V gene are SEHNR and FQNEAQ (reference sequence). This CDR3 contains 20 residues. V was clipped by 2 bases and J by 3 bases; unmatched bases: 9. CDR3 sequence: CASSLPPGLAGGPDTGELFF. The DNA for the CDR3 is TGTGCCAGCAGCTTACCTCCGGGACTAGCGGGAGGGCCGGACACCGGGGAGCTGTTTTTT.

The J gene is TRBJ2-1, the V gene TRBV19; 12 nucleotides agree with TRBD2. The ends lost 2 bases at V and 3 bases at J; junction bases unmatched: 8. This CDR3 is 18 amino acids long. In germline, CDR1 is LNHDA, CDR2 SQIVND (reference sequence). DNA for the CDR3: TGTGCCAGTAGTATAACTAGCGGGAGGCGAGGAATCTACAATGAGCAGTTCTTC. Translating it yields CASSITSGRRGIYNEQFF.

The V gene is TRBV27, the J gene TRBJ2-3, with D maybe TRBD2 (5 bases). In germline, CDR1 is MNHEY, CDR2 SMNVEV (reference sequence). The CDR3 covers 17 residues. V lost 4 bases, J lost 6 bases, and 23 bases lay in between. CDR3 loop: CASSSPSKGYERDTQYF. Here the CDR3 DNA reads TGTGCCAGCAGTTCCCCCTCGAAGGGTTATGAGCGGGATACGCAGTATTTT.

CDR3 amino acids: CASSQGRGPEGTQYF. CDR3 nucleotides: TGTGCCAGCAGCCAAGGGCGGGGTCCCGAGGGGACCCAGTACTTC. The chain couples TRBV3-1 to TRBJ2-5, with TRBD2 as a possible D gene (6 bases). Germline CDR1 is LGHDT and CDR2 is YNNKEL (reference sequence). The germline V and J ends were trimmed by 1 base and 7 bases, with 16 bases remaining between them. The CDR3 has 15 residues.

The chain has TRBV12-3 or TRBV12-4 and TRBJ2-1; TRBD1 matches at 7 bases. Losses at the gene ends were 1 base for V and 3 bases for J; bases not matched to a gene: 9. The CDR3 spans 17 residues. The CDR3 nucleotides read TGTGCCAGCAGTTTAGACCGCGTCGACAGGGTCTACAATGAGCAGTTCTTC. Translation: CASSLDRVDRVYNEQFF.

The rearrangement joins TRBV6-1 to TRBJ2-7, with D possibly TRBD2 on 6 matching bases. The CDR3 sequence is 14 residues long. Trimming removed 6 bases at V and 0 bases at J, with 12 bases between. Per the germline V gene, CDR1 is MNHNS and CDR2 is SASEGT. The CDR3 loop reads CASSPGVTSYEQYF. CDR3 nucleotides: TGTGCCAGCAGCCCGGGAGTCACCTCCTACGAGCAGTACTTC.

This clonotype was observed a few times. This chain links TRBV12-3 or TRBV12-4 with TRBJ1-4; 9 nucleotides match TRBD1. V dropped 5 bases and J dropped 8; count of bases not matched to a gene: 9. The CDR3 spans 15 residues. The CDR3 sequence: CASSIRDRVGEKLFF. CDR3 nucleotides: TGTGCCAGCAGTATCCGGGACAGGGTGGGAGAAAAACTGTTTTTT.

CDR3 bases: TGTGCCTGGACCTCTAGCAAATGGTCCAATGAGCAGTTCTTC. Its protein product is CAWTSSKWSNEQFF. The V call is TRBV30, the J call TRBJ2-1; a weak D match, TRBD2 (5 bases). Deletions cut 4 bases from V and 6 bases from J, with 16 bases between. The CDR3 has 14 residues. Germline loops: CDR1 GTSNPN, CDR2 SVGIG (reference sequence).

The J gene is TRBJ1-5, the V gene TRBV19; 9 bases align to TRBD1. Per the germline V gene, CDR1 is LNHDA and CDR2 is SQIVND (reference sequence). V trimming: 5 bases; J trimming: 3 bases; junction bases outside the gene matches: 5. The CDR3 contains 15 residues. The CDR3 protein is CASSFDRGINQPQHF. CDR3 in DNA: TGTGCCAGTAGTTTCGACAGGGGGATCAATCAGCCCCAGCATTTT.

This chain uses TRBV5-1 with TRBJ2-7; 8 bases match TRBD1. With 3 bases clipped from V and 3 bases from J, the junction kept 17 bases outside the gene matches. The CDR3 contains 18 residues. Germline V gene lookup returns CDR1 SGHRS and CDR2 YFSETQ. The CDR3 DNA follows: TGCGCCAGCAGCTATGTATCAGGGGGCGCAATCATAAACTACGAGCAGTACTTC. This codes for CASSYVSGGAIINYEQYF.

The chain links TRBV20-1 to TRBJ1-2; unclear D gene. This CDR3 has 10 residues. Trimming took 8 bases from V and 3 from J, leaving 7 bases between them. Germline V CDR1 and CDR2: DFQATT, SNEGSKA (reference sequence). In DNA form, the CDR3 reads TGCAGTTCACCTGACTATGGCTACACCTTC. Protein: CSSPDYGYTF.

The chain carries TRBV20-1 and TRBJ2-1; tentatively, D is TRBD2 (5 bases). The CDR3 sequence is 12 residues long. CDR1 and CDR2 (germline): DFQATT, SNEGSKA (reference sequence). Trimming removed 6 bases at V and 9 bases at J, with 15 bases between. Written as DNA, the CDR3 is TGCAGTGCCCGCTTTGAAGGAGGTGAGCAGTTCTTC. Translation gives CSARFEGGEQFF.

The genes are TRBV7-9 and TRBJ1-2; D unresolved. V lost 0 bases and J 2 bases, leaving 10 bases between the germline ends. The germline CDR1 and CDR2 sequences are SEHNR and FQNEAQ (reference sequence). This CDR3 has 15 residues. The CDR3 region is CASSLAAQTNYGYTF. The CDR3 DNA sequence: TGTGCCAGCAGCTTAGCCGCACAAACGAACTATGGCTACACCTTC.

This clonotype was recorded a few times. The CDR3 coding sequence is TGTGCCAGCAGTCGGAAGATCTACACCGGGGAGCTGTTTTTT. Protein: CASSRKIYTGELFF. The V and J genes are TRBV6-5 and TRBJ2-2, with D unclear. CDR3 size: 14 residues. CDR1 and CDR2 (germline): MNHEY, SVGAGI. The V end was cut by 5 bases, the J end by 3 bases, with 10 bases between.